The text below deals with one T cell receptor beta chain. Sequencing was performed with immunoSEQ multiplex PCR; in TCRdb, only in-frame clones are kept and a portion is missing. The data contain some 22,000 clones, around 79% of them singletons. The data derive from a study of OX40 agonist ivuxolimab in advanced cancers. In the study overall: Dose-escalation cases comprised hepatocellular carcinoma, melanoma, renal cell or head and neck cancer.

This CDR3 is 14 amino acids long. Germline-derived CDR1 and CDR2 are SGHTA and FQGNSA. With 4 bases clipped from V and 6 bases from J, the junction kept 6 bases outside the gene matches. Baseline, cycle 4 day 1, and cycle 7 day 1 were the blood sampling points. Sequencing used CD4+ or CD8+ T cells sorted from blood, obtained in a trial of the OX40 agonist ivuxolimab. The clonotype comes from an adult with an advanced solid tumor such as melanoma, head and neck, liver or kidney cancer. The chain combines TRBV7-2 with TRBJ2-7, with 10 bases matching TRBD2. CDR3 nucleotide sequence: TGTGCCAGCAGCTCAGGGTCTAGCGGGAGCGAGCAGTACTTC. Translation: CASSSGSSGSEQYF.